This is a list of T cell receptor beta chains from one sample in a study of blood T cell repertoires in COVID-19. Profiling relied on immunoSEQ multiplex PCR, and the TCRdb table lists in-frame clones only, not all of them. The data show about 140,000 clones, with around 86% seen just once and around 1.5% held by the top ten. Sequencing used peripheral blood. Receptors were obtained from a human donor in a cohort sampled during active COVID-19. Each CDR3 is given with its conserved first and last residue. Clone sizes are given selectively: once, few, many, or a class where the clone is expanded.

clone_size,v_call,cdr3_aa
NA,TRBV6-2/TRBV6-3,CASSTTILAFF
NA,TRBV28,CASSSEYTGTGTYEEYF
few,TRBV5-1,CASSLGLAGADTQYF
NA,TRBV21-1,CASSNAPWHYGYTF
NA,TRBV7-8,CASSLGPQGYEQYF
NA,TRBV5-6,CASSFLSGTVREQYF
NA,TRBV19,CASSGRGPDTEAFF
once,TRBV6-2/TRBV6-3,CASSLQGMGYTF
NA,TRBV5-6,CASSLGQGWYSPLHF
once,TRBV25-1,CASSELGDRGLNTEAFF
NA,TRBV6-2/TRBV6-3,CASSGTGVQPQHF
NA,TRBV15,CATSRPDGTGMSTDTQYF
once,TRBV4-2,CASSQAWGLAGTPGSYEQYF
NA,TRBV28,CASSPGSSGENTEAFF
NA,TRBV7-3,CASSLEGWGEQFF
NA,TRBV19,CASRSRGPGNTIYF
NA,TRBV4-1,CASSLTGTSYNEQFF
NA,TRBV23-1,CASPSYTEETQYF
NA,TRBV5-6,CASSVLGGGLAVQETQYF
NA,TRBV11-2,CASSFLDEQFF
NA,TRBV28,CATLPGGPKNIQYF
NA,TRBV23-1,CASSQTRWDRGAQETQYF
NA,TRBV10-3,CAIRDSPGSPLHF
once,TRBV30,CAWSVWGLGDEQFF
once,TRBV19,CASTVDMSSYNEQFF
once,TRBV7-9,CASSLGASTDTQYF
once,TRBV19,CASSRGEGRTYNEQFF
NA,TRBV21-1,CASSPLSLAGSSSYEQYF
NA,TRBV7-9,CASIYIQFF